This T cell receptor beta chain was profiled in a study of blood T cell repertoires in COVID-19. About the study: The samples span acute and convalescent COVID-19 from the United States, Italy and Spain. T cells, B-cell-depleted T cells, or PBMCs supplied cDNA or gDNA.

The V end was cut by 0 bases, the J end by 3 bases, with 6 bases between. The germline V gene encodes CDR1 KGHSH and CDR2 LQKENI. The CDR3 sequence is 14 residues long. Per the original methods: Nucleated cell number was recorded as an estimate derived from reference gene primer amplification. The method was immunoSEQ multiplex PCR; TCRdb's version includes in-frame clones alone and lacks a portion of them. D and trimming come from the DNA, and the V and J calls and clone size come from that table. The sample includes 20,000 to 30,000 clones, 75% to 90% of them seen just once. This TCR derives from a human donor with active COVID-19. The donor label of this sample is uncertain. The chain recombines TRBV18 with TRBJ2-4; D possibly corresponds to TRBD1 (6 bases). The specimen was peripheral blood. CDR3 DNA sequence: TGTGCCAGCTCACCACCGGGACACAAAAACATTCAGTACTTC. It is translated as CASSPPGHKNIQYF.